This T cell receptor beta chain was captured in a study of OX40 agonist ivuxolimab in advanced cancers. Broader study findings: Patients who responded partially at 0.1-3.0 mg/kg showed clonal expansion ranking among the lowest.

If patients had autoimmune disease history or systemic immunosuppression, they were excluded. Blood was sampled at baseline, cycle 4 day 1, and cycle 7 day 1. There are 12 residues in the CDR3. V shed 2 bases and J shed 7 bases, with 6 bases lying between them. Germline CDR1 reads SGHTA; CDR2 reads FQGNSA. As concerns this clone: The antigen is not known.

Measured with immunoSEQ multiplex PCR; TCRdb has only the in-frame clones, and not every one. Counted here are tens of thousands of clones, about 85% occurring once; the ten biggest clones make up 4.7%. The sequences come from CD4+ or CD8+ T cells sorted from blood, collected in a trial of the OX40 agonist ivuxolimab. The origin of this receptor is an adult with an advanced solid tumor such as melanoma, head and neck, liver or kidney cancer. The chain carries TRBV7-2 and TRBJ2-1; the D is unclear. CDR3 sequence reads: CASSLPTNEQFF. The DNA of the CDR3 is TGTGCCAGCAGCTTACCGACAAATGAGCAGTTCTTC.